This T cell receptor (beta chain) was retrieved from a study of T-cell memory formation after mild COVID-19. This clonotype was seen only a few times. 5'RACE with constant-segment primers built TCRalpha and TCRbeta cDNA libraries with UMIs. TCRdb recomputed calls from the 5' RACE reads with MiXCR, one row per CDR3 protein. This sample yields 580,000 or so distinct CDR3 sequences, of which roughly 17% are seen a single time; roughly 8% belongs to the top ten. J gave up 7 bases and V 1 base, and 6 bases lay outside the gene matches. CDR3 length: 14 amino acids. Germline lookup yields CDR1 DFQATT and CDR2 SNEGSKA (reference sequence).

The rearrangement joins TRBV20-1 to TRBJ2-3; 9 nucleotides match TRBD1. Sequenced sample: PBMCs or a T cell subset sorted from them (not recorded which). The TCR sequence derives from an adult woman who had mild COVID-19 (a few samples of this study predate the infection). Cell type and time point are not known. CDR3 in amino acids: CSARADRGPNTQYF. The CDR3 DNA is TGCAGTGCTAGAGCGGACAGGGGTCCAAATACGCAGTATTTT.